A single sample gave rise to the 27 T cell receptor beta chains below, sequenced in a study. TCRdb reprocessed the RT-PCR reads with MiXCR, giving one entry per CDR3 protein. This table has around 700,000 distinct CDR3 sequences, 13% to 15% appearing once. Input material: memory CD4+ T cells from blood. The receptors were sampled from a female donor in good health, serving as a healthy control.

This clonotype was seen only a few times. This chain links TRBV20-1 with TRBJ2-7; 8 nucleotides align to TRBD1. V was pared by 6 bases and J by 5 bases, with 15 bases of the junction left unmatched. CDR3 length: 15 amino acids. Germline CDR1 is DFQATT and CDR2 is SNEGSKA (reference sequence). The CDR3 DNA reads as TGCAGTGCAACCACCGGGACAGGCAGCGGCGACGAGCAGTACTTC. Translation gives CSATTGTGSGDEQYF.

This sequence joins TRBV12-3 or TRBV12-4 and TRBJ2-7, with D tentatively TRBD1 (6 bases). Between the trimmed V and J ends, which lost 1 base and 1 base, there was a span of 8 bases. This CDR3 spans 14 amino acids. In nucleotides, the CDR3 is TGTGCCAGCAGTTTAGTTACAGGGTCCTACGAGCAGTACTTC. Protein product: CASSLVTGSYEQYF.

This clonotype was observed a few times. The genes are TRBV7-2 and TRBJ2-5, with 8 bases fitting TRBD2. CDR3 size: 14 residues. After removal of 5 bases from V and 5 bases from J, the junction contained 7 bases not matched to a gene. Germline V CDR1 and CDR2: SGHTA, FQGNSA. The CDR3 nucleotides read TGTGCCAGCAGCCGACAGCCTAGCGGGGAGACCCAGTACTTC. This codes for CASSRQPSGETQYF.

This clonotype was seen a few times. The V gene is TRBV12-3 or TRBV12-4, the J gene TRBJ2-2, with 10 bases identical to TRBD1. J lost 5 bases, V lost 6 bases, and 15 bases had no gene match. The CDR3 consists of 18 residues. CDR3 sequence (DNA): TGTGCCAGCAGCCGGGACAGGGGTTTTGGGGGAAAGACCGGGGAGCTGTTTTTT. Translation: CASSRDRGFGGKTGELFF.

At least ten counts were recorded for this clonotype. The rearrangement links TRBV4-2 to TRBJ2-1; D gene unclear. The CDR3 contains 13 residues. The germline gives CDR1 LGHNA, CDR2 YNFKEQ. With 1 base removed from V and 10 bases from J, the gap between germline ends came to 11 bases. In DNA, the CDR3 is TGTGCCAGCAGCCAAGCACTTAGGTACGAGCAGTTCTTC. As protein: CASSQALRYEQFF.

J is TRBJ1-5 and V is TRBV24-1, with D unclear. The CDR3 covers 16 residues. V was pared by 2 bases and J by 3 bases, with 13 bases between. Per germline, CDR1 KGHDR and CDR2 SFDVKD. Here the CDR3 reads CATSDSLGSYNQPQHF. DNA of the CDR3: TGTGCCACCAGTGATTCTCTTGGCAGCTACAATCAGCCCCAGCATTTT.

This chain joins TRBV10-3 and TRBJ2-6; TRBD1 aligns across 9 bases. This CDR3 is built from 15 residues. Germline trimming cut 5 bases from V and 2 bases from J; bases unmatched to any gene: 1. Looked up from germline, CDR1 is ENHRY and CDR2 is SYGVKD. For the CDR3, the DNA is TGTGCCATCAGTCGGGACAGGGCTGGGGCCAACGTCCTGACTTTC. Its translation is CAISRDRAGANVLTF.

This clonotype appeared many times. The rearrangement uses TRBV7-2 and TRBJ2-1; D unclear. Germline CDR1 reads SGHTA; CDR2 reads FQGNSA. The ends were cut back, 7 bases at V and 3 bases at J, with 4 bases in the middle. The CDR3 consists of 11 residues. The CDR3 here is CASNLYNEQFF. The CDR3 nucleotides are TGTGCCAGCAACCTCTACAATGAGCAGTTCTTC.

This clonotype was detected ten times or more. The chain links TRBV6-5 to TRBJ1-1, with TRBD1 matching over 7 bases. The CDR3 length is 14 residues. Germline V lookup: CDR1 MNHEY, CDR2 SVGAGI. The V segment lost 5 bases and the J segment 1 base; nucleotides outside the gene matches: 4. CDR3 nucleotide sequence: TGTGCCAGCAGTCCAGGGACAGAGAACACTGAAGCTTTCTTT. Protein product: CASSPGTENTEAFF.

This clonotype came up many times. V gene TRBV5-1 combines with J gene TRBJ2-1; unclear D gene. The CDR3 is made up of 13 amino acids. Per germline, CDR1 SGHRS and CDR2 YFSETQ. Deletions cut 0 bases from V and 10 bases from J, with 11 bases between. The CDR3 DNA reads as TGCGCCAGCAGCTTGGTACCCGGGTCGGAGCAGTTCTTC. Protein product: CASSLVPGSEQFF.

This chain uses TRBV12-5 with TRBJ2-7; TRBD1 aligns across 8 bases. This CDR3 has 13 amino acids. The germline V gene encodes CDR1 LGHNT and CDR2 FRNRAP. Trimming cost V 1 base and J 6 bases; bases outside gene matches: 2. The CDR3 nucleotides are TGTGCTAGTGGTTTGGACACAGGGGGCGAGCAGTACTTC. This gives the protein CASGLDTGGEQYF.

The chain couples TRBV24-1 to TRBJ1-2; D is uncertain. The CDR3 sequence is 14 residues long. Per germline, CDR1 KGHDR and CDR2 SFDVKD. Trimming shortened V by 2 bases and J by 4 bases, and 10 bases separated the two germline ends. CDR3 amino acids: CATSDWNPPYGYTF. In DNA, the CDR3 is TGTGCCACCAGTGATTGGAACCCTCCCTATGGCTACACCTTC.

This chain uses TRBV29-1 with TRBJ1-4; no clear D. The CDR3 is made up of 14 amino acids. V was clipped by 4 bases and J by 8 bases, with 17 bases between them. Germline V gene data show CDR1 as SQVTM and CDR2 as ANQGSEA. The CDR3 DNA reads TGCAGCGTTGGGCGGGCGGGAGGAAGGGAAAAACTGTTTTTT. It is translated as CSVGRAGGREKLFF.

CDR3 protein: CASSRKDSFSGNTIYF. The CDR3, as DNA: TGTGCCAGCAGCCGGAAAGACAGCTTCTCTGGAAACACCATATATTTT. The chain combines TRBV3-1 with TRBJ1-3; tentatively, D is TRBD1 (5 bases). Trimming took 4 bases from V and 0 from J, leaving 13 bases between them. The CDR3 is 16 amino acids. Germline CDR1 is LGHDT and CDR2 is YNNKEL (reference sequence).

In its sample, this clonotype was seen a few times. V is TRBV5-1 and J is TRBJ2-1, with 12 bases fitting TRBD2. Per the germline V gene, CDR1 is SGHRS and CDR2 is YFSETQ. V shed 2 bases and J 5 bases; nucleotides not matched to a gene: 17. The CDR3 is 20 residues long. CDR3 residues: CASSLTTGLAGGGRDNEQFF. The CDR3 DNA reads TGCGCCAGCAGCTTAACCACTGGGCTAGCGGGAGGGGGCAGGGACAATGAGCAGTTCTTC. Variable domain in full (rest from reference TRBV5-1 and TRBJ2-1): KAGVTQTPRYLIKTRGQQVTLSCSPISGHRSVSWYQQTPGQGLQFLFEYFSETQRNKGNFPGRFSGRQFSNSRSEMNVSTLELGDSALYLCASSLTTGLAGGGRDNEQFFGPGTRLTVL.

There are a few counts of this clonotype. V and J are TRBV7-2 and TRBJ1-4; TRBD1 might be the D (5 bases). The CDR3 runs to 15 residues. The germline V gene has CDR1 SGHTA and CDR2 FQGNSA. V dropped 5 bases and J dropped 3 bases, with 13 bases sitting between them. In DNA, the CDR3 is TGTGCCAGCAGCGCGTCAGGGTCAGCTAATGAAAAACTGTTTTTT. Translated, it gives CASSASGSANEKLFF.

This clonotype came up a few times. The genes are TRBV29-1 and TRBJ1-3, with no clear D. CDR1 and CDR2 from the germline V gene are SQVTM and ANQGSEA. The CDR3 length is 14 residues. V lost 4 bases and J lost 0, with 10 bases in between. In nucleotides, the CDR3 is TGCAGCGTTGCGGCACCGAACTCTGGAAACACCATATATTTT. It encodes CSVAAPNSGNTIYF.

The table lists this clonotype with many counts. The V call is TRBV4-2, the J call TRBJ1-6; TRBD1 matches 9 bases. Per the germline V gene, CDR1 is LGHNA and CDR2 is YNFKEQ. This CDR3 spans 16 amino acids. The V and J ends lost 6 bases and 10 bases, in that order; junction bases with no gene match: 13. CDR3 region: CASRHNTGTGWSPLHF. The CDR3 nucleotides are TGTGCCAGCAGGCACAATACCGGGACAGGGTGGTCACCCCTCCACTTT.

This clonotype has at least ten counts. CDR3 sequence reads: CASSLTYPGNTIYF. The CDR3 DNA reads as TGTGCCAGCAGCTTAACCTACCCTGGAAACACCATATATTTT. The chain employs TRBV11-2 and TRBJ1-3; D remains unclear. The germline gives CDR1 SGHAT, CDR2 FQNNGV. The length of the CDR3 is 14 residues. V lost 2 bases and J 2 bases, leaving 7 bases between the germline ends.

This clonotype was recorded many times. The gene calls are TRBV7-2 and TRBJ2-1, with TRBD2 identical over 11 bases. Germline lookup yields CDR1 SGHTA and CDR2 FQGNSA. The CDR3 is 16 residues long. The V gene end was trimmed by 4 bases and the J gene end by 5 bases; junction bases not matched to a gene: 7. The CDR3 coding sequence is TGTGCCAGCAGCTCTGCCGGGACTAGCGGTAACAATGAGCAGTTCTTC. Translating gives CASSSAGTSGNNEQFF.

This clonotype was picked up a small number of times. The chain carries TRBV4-3 and TRBJ1-6; D gene uncertain. Trimming pared 0 bases from V and 6 bases from J, leaving 18 bases between. This CDR3 has 18 amino acids. Germline loops: CDR1 LGHNA, CDR2 YSLEER. CDR3 nucleotide sequence: TGCGCCAGCAGCCAAGAGGTTTCGATGGGCAGGCCTAATTCACCCCTCCACTTT. It yields the protein CASSQEVSMGRPNSPLHF.

This clonotype was seen at least ten times. J is TRBJ2-1 and V is TRBV5-4, with D possibly matching TRBD1 (6 bases). The CDR3 is 16 amino acids. V lost 0 bases to trimming and J lost 2 bases, with 12 bases between them. Germline V gives CDR1 SGHNT, CDR2 YYREEE (reference sequence). CDR3: CASSLAGGPTYNEQFF. The CDR3 nucleotides are TGTGCCAGCAGCTTGGCTGGGGGCCCGACCTACAATGAGCAGTTCTTC.

This clonotype was observed a handful of times. This chain uses TRBV6-1 with TRBJ2-3, with D tentatively TRBD2 (5 bases). V gave up 9 bases and J gave up 4 bases, with 11 bases separating them. CDR3 length: 12 amino acids. In germline, CDR1 is MNHNS, CDR2 SASEGT. The CDR3 DNA reads TGTGCCAGTACGTGGGAGTCAGATACGCAGTATTTT. Encoded protein: CASTWESDTQYF.

This clonotype was found many times. The chain has TRBV29-1 and TRBJ2-5, with a tentative D call TRBD2 (6 bases). The germline gives CDR1 SQVTM, CDR2 ANQGSEA. CDR3 length: 14 amino acids. The V end was cut by 2 bases, the J end by 1 base, with 11 bases between. The CDR3 DNA sequence: TGCAGCGTTGAACATACGACTAGCCAAGAGACCCAGTACTTC. The encoded protein is CSVEHTTSQETQYF.

This clonotype was counted many times. This sequence joins TRBV5-1 and TRBJ2-3; D is uncertain. CDR1 SGHRS and CDR2 YFSETQ come from the germline V gene. V was clipped by 0 bases and J by 2 bases, with 10 bases between them. The CDR3 is 15 residues long. The CDR3 nucleotides are TGCGCCAGCAGCTTGGAGCAACCGTTCACAGATACGCAGTATTTT. Amino acids: CASSLEQPFTDTQYF.

The V gene is TRBV19, the J gene TRBJ2-1; D gene uncertain. Germline V gene sequence: CDR1 LNHDA, CDR2 SQIVND (reference sequence). This CDR3 is built from 16 residues. The V and J ends lost 3 bases and 0 bases respectively, with 12 bases between them. CDR3 coding DNA: TGTGCCAGTAGTATGATCCGAGCGAGCTCCTACAATGAGCAGTTCTTC. It specifies CASSMIRASSYNEQFF.

This sequence joins TRBV3-1 and TRBJ2-3; the D call may be TRBD1 or TRBD2 (6 bases each). The CDR3 extends over 15 amino acids. V dropped 4 bases and J dropped 6 bases, with 17 bases sitting between them. The germline gives CDR1 LGHDT, CDR2 YNNKEL (reference sequence). The CDR3 DNA sequence: TGTGCCAGCAGCCGGGGGGCAGGACCATCGGATACGCAGTATTTT. This translates into CASSRGAGPSDTQYF.